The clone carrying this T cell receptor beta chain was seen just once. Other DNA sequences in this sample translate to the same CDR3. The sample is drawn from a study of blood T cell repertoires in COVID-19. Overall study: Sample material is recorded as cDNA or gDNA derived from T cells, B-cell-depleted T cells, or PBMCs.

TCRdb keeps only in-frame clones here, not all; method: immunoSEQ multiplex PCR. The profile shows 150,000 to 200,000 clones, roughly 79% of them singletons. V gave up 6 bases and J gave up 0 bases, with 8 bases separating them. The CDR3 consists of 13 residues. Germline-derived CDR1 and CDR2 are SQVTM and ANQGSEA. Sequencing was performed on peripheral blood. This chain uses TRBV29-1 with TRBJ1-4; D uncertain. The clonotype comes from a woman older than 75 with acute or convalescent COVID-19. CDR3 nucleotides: TGCAGCGTCCAAGGAGCAACTAATGAAAAACTGTTTTTT. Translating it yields CSVQGATNEKLFF.